This T cell receptor beta chain was sequenced for a study of T cell changes during pregnancy in multiple sclerosis. The repertoire was sequenced with immunoSEQ multiplex PCR; TCRdb's copy has only in-frame clones and lacks some. The sample shows about 62,000 clones, roughly nine tenths of them seen only once. Trimming at V came to 5 bases and at J to 6 bases, leaving 9 bases not matched to a gene. The V gene's germline CDR1 is SGHDN and CDR2 FVKESK. This CDR3 contains 14 residues. This material consisted of peripheral blood, taken in the first trimester of pregnancy. The chain combines TRBV14 with TRBJ2-7; 8 bases match TRBD2. The source is a female donor with multiple sclerosis, enrolled in a pregnancy study. In nucleotides, the CDR3 is TGTGCCAGCAGCGTCACCGGGACTAGTGCCGAGCAGTACTTC. Its translation: CASSVTGTSAEQYF.